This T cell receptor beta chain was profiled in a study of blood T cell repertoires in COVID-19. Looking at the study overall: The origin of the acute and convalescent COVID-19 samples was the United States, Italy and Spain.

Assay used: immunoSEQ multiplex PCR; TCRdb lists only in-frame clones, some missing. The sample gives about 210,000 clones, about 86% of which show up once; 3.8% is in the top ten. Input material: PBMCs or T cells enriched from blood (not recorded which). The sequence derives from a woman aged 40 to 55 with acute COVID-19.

The CDR3 reads CASSPIQGNTIYF. The CDR3 DNA reads TGTGCCAGCAGTCCCATTCAAGGAAACACCATATATTTT. The J gene is TRBJ1-3, the V gene TRBV12-3 or TRBV12-4; D is uncertain. This CDR3 contains 13 residues. Trimming took 5 bases from V and 4 from J, leaving 9 bases between them.